The 16 T cell receptor beta chains given below trace back to one sample, sequenced in a study of cytomegalovirus exposure and HLA in healthy donors. The PCR was carried out with 60 Vbeta primers and 13 Jbeta primers. TCRdb's table, derived via immunoSEQ multiplex PCR, lists solely in-frame clones and lacks some. The sample has under 150,000 clones, 70% to 80% seen once. Input material: PBMCs. The receptors derive from a woman in her forties in good health and CMV-seropositive.

This clone was observed a single time. The rearrangement links TRBV6-6 to TRBJ1-3; D not certain. Germline V gene data show CDR1 as MNHNY and CDR2 as SVGAGI (reference sequence). This CDR3 is built from 14 residues. Trimming pared 4 bases from V and 0 bases from J, leaving 7 bases between. The CDR3 nucleotides are TGTGCCAGCAGTTTCGGGATCTCTGGAAACACCATATATTTT. Encoded protein: CASSFGISGNTIYF.

Comments on this clone: Germline and junction disagree at one end, which may indicate a read error. The chain links TRBV7-9 to TRBJ2-6, with D possibly being TRBD1 (6 bases). Germline CDR1 SEHNR, CDR2 FQNEAQ (reference sequence). There are 17 residues in the CDR3. The CDR3 loop reads CSSSPGDGLSGANVLTF. The DNA for the CDR3 is TGTTCCAGCAGCCCAGGGGATGGGCTTTCTGGGGCCAACGTCCTGACTTTC.

V and J are TRBV18 and TRBJ2-7; 8 bases map to TRBD1. V shed 3 bases, J shed 6 bases, and the junction held 4 bases outside the gene matches. There are 13 residues in the CDR3. The V gene's germline CDR1 is KGHSH and CDR2 LQKENI. CDR3 loop: CASSPGTGSEQYF. The CDR3 DNA reads as TGTGCCAGCTCACCCGGGACAGGATCCGAGCAGTACTTC.

The rearrangement joins TRBV7-8 to TRBJ2-7, with 7 bases fitting TRBD2. J gave up 12 bases and V 8 bases, and 13 bases lay outside the gene matches. There are 12 residues in the CDR3. Germline CDR1 is SGHVS and CDR2 is FQNEAQ. The CDR3 nucleotides are TGTGCCAGCGTCACCGGGGCGGGAGTGGCGTACTTC. Translating it yields CASVTGAGVAYF.

This rearrangement joins TRBV4-1 to TRBJ1-2; 9 bases are shared with TRBD1. Germline V gene sequence: CDR1 MGHRA, CDR2 YSYEKL. With V trimmed by 4 bases and J by 2 bases, 17 bases remained unmatched. There are 19 residues in the CDR3. CDR3 residues: CASSRAKGDRAGLNYGYTF. DNA for the CDR3: TGCGCCAGCAGCCGGGCTAAGGGGGACAGGGCCGGGCTGAACTATGGCTACACCTTC.

The V call is TRBV5-6, the J call TRBJ2-7; a possible D gene is TRBD1 (6 bases). V lost 1 base and J 6 bases, leaving 17 bases between the germline ends. CDR1 is SGHDT and CDR2 is YYEEEE in the germline V gene. The CDR3 totals 15 residues. CDR3 nucleotide sequence: TGTGCCAGCAGCTTGAAGGCAGGGGTGAGGGGCGAGCAGTACTTC. Its protein product is CASSLKAGVRGEQYF.

The chain uses TRBV5-1 and TRBJ2-7; 12 nucleotides line up with TRBD1. The CDR3 runs to 14 residues. The germline gives CDR1 SGHRS, CDR2 YFSETQ. Losses at the gene ends were 4 bases for V and 7 bases for J; bases not matched to a gene: 6. The CDR3 here is CASSGGQGAREQYF. CDR3 in DNA: TGCGCCAGCAGCGGGGGACAGGGGGCGAGGGAGCAGTACTTC.

J is TRBJ1-2 and V is TRBV18; TRBD1 aligns across 12 bases. Germline V gene data show CDR1 as KGHSH and CDR2 as LQKENI. The length of the CDR3 is 16 residues. Trimming removed 2 bases from V and 4 bases from J; junction bases left unmatched: 5. DNA of the CDR3: TGTGCCAGCTCACCAGGGACAGGGGGCGATGGCTATGGCTACACCTTC. As protein: CASSPGTGGDGYGYTF. The entire variable domain, with the rest obtained from reference TRBV18 and TRBJ1-2, is as follows: NAGVMQNPRHLVRRRGQEARLRCSPMKGHSHVYWYRQLPEEGLKFMVYLQKENIIDESGMPKERFSAEFPKEGPSILRIQQVVRGDSAAYFCASSPGTGGDGYGYTFGSGTRLTVV.

To note about this clone: The CDR3 end shows no conserved phenylalanine or tryptophan, and so a read error is likely. Because the CDR3's place on the DNA is in doubt, the DNA is left out and the CDR3 is given as listed by TCRdb. This sequence joins TRBV6-6 and TRBJ1-2; the table's D call, TRBD1, was not checked against the DNA. The CDR3 is 12 residues long, ends included. CDR1 and CDR2 (germline): MNHNY, SVGAGI (reference sequence). The CDR3 sequence is CASSYSGTGPFV.

The rearrangement joins TRBV6-5 to TRBJ1-1; TRBD1 might be the D (6 bases). The CDR3 extends over 15 amino acids. Germline CDR1 MNHEY, CDR2 SVGAGI. The ends were cut back, 6 bases at V and 5 bases at J, with 19 bases in the middle. Here the CDR3 reads CASRLQGSGDTEAFF. CDR3 in DNA: TGTGCCAGCAGGCTACAGGGAAGCGGCGATACTGAAGCTTTCTTT.

The chain combines TRBV5-1 with TRBJ1-1, with unresolved D. Germline loops: CDR1 SGHRS, CDR2 YFSETQ. Between the trimmed V and J ends, which lost 0 bases and 6 bases, there was a span of 15 bases. The CDR3 sequence is 15 residues long. The CDR3 DNA reads TGCGCCAGCAGCTTGGGGGTTTCGGGGATTGCTGAAGCTTTCTTT. Protein: CASSLGVSGIAEAFF.

This clone was found a few times. The genes are TRBV5-1 and TRBJ2-2, with 8 positions matching TRBD2. Germline V lookup: CDR1 SGHRS, CDR2 YFSETQ. The CDR3 totals 17 residues. V lost 4 bases to trimming and J lost 5 bases; unmatched junction nucleotides: 13. The CDR3 spells CASSRILTREETGELFF. CDR3 DNA: TGCGCCAGCAGCCGCATTTTGACGCGGGAGGAGACCGGGGAGCTGTTTTTT. The variable domain in full, with the rest retrieved from reference TRBV5-1 and TRBJ2-2, is KAGVTQTPRYLIKTRGQQVTLSCSPISGHRSVSWYQQTPGQGLQFLFEYFSETQRNKGNFPGRFSGRQFSNSRSEMNVSTLELGDSALYLCASSRILTREETGELFFGEGSRLTVL.

The V gene is TRBV5-1, the J gene TRBJ1-1; D is possibly TRBD1 (5 bases). The V gene's germline CDR1 is SGHRS and CDR2 YFSETQ. The CDR3 is 15 residues long. Trimming stripped 7 bases from V and 1 base from J, with 17 bases between. CDR3 coding DNA: TGCGCCAGCCGCCCAGGGAATGGCTGGAACACTGAAGCTTTCTTT. Translated: CASRPGNGWNTEAFF.

The V and J genes are TRBV2 and TRBJ2-4, with D hard to call. Trimming cost V 2 bases and J 6 bases, with 14 bases left between them. The CDR3 sequence is 15 residues long. Looked up from germline, CDR1 is SNHLY and CDR2 is FYNNEI. CDR3 amino acids: CASSENQINSNIQYF. CDR3 in DNA: TGTGCCAGCAGTGAAAACCAAATCAACTCAAACATTCAGTACTTC.

V usage is TRBV2 and J usage is TRBJ1-1; 8 positions agree with TRBD1. Germline V gene sequence: CDR1 SNHLY, CDR2 FYNNEI. The ends lost 6 bases at V and 7 bases at J; junction bases unmatched: 19. There are 17 residues in the CDR3. The CDR3 region has the DNA TGTGCCAGCAGAAACCCCGTATGGCAGGGGGCGAATTTTGAAGCTTTCTTT. Translated, it gives CASRNPVWQGANFEAFF.

This sequence joins TRBV27 and TRBJ2-3, with 8 bases fitting TRBD2. The CDR3 is 18 residues long. V was clipped by 2 bases and J by 1 base; unmatched bases: 11. The V gene's germline CDR1 is MNHEY and CDR2 SMNVEV (reference sequence). As DNA, the CDR3 is TGTGCCAGCAGTTTAGCGGGAGGCCACCTGTTTGGCACAGATACGCAGTATTTT. Amino acids: CASSLAGGHLFGTDTQYF.